The 26 T cell receptor beta chains below all came from one sample that was sequenced in a study of blood T cell repertoires in COVID-19 (dated by TCRdb to about 2020). Library creation used the immunoSEQ multiplex PCR assay. TCRdb limited this immuneACCESS table to in-frame rearrangements with V and J called. A share of clones is missing; checked studies link under half to unresolved V genes, and the rest is unexplained. This sample holds about 270,000 clones; roughly 84% were observed only once. 2.5% to 3.5% of the sample is in the top ten clones. Sequencing used peripheral blood. These receptors came from a woman aged 18-30 years with acute or convalescent COVID-19.

The rearrangement links TRBV19 to TRBJ2-7, with 10 bases identical to TRBD2. In germline, CDR1 is LNHDA, CDR2 SQIVND (reference sequence). V trimming: 5 bases; J trimming: 10 bases; junction bases outside the gene matches: 8. This CDR3 spans 13 amino acids. The CDR3 loop is CASSAGLADPQYF. DNA for the CDR3: TGTGCCAGTAGTGCCGGACTAGCGGACCCCCAGTACTTC.

The rearrangement uses TRBV27 and TRBJ1-4; D is unresolved. Germline V gene data show CDR1 as MNHEY and CDR2 as SMNVEV (reference sequence). CDR3 length: 13 residues. The ends were cut back, 5 bases at V and 8 bases at J, with 12 bases in the middle. The CDR3 DNA follows: TGTGCCAGCAGTGCGGCGGCTAGGGAAAAACTGTTTTTT. It translates to CASSAAAREKLFF. Full variable domain (outside the CDR3, taken from reference TRBV27 and TRBJ1-4): EAQVTQNPRYLITVTGKKLTVTCSQNMNHEYMSWYRQDPGLGLRQIYYSMNVEVTDKGDVPEGYKVSRKEKRNFPLILESPSPNQTSLYFCASSAAAREKLFFGSGTQLSVL.

The V gene is TRBV15, the J gene TRBJ2-5, with D unresolved. The CDR3 extends over 12 amino acids. Trimming cost V 0 bases and J 9 bases, with 8 bases left between them. CDR1 LNHNV and CDR2 YYDKDF come from the germline V gene (reference sequence). Here the CDR3 reads CATSRDEDSQYF. DNA of the CDR3: TGTGCCACCAGCAGAGATGAGGATTCCCAGTACTTC.

The chain recombines TRBV11-3 with TRBJ2-1; 10 bases fit TRBD2. V lost 5 bases and J lost 3; bases outside the gene matches: 16. The CDR3 is made up of 19 amino acids. CDR1 is SGHNT, CDR2 YENEEA, per germline. The CDR3: CASSPYTGSSGRDYNEQFF. In DNA form, the CDR3 reads TGTGCCAGCAGCCCCTATACGGGGTCTAGCGGGAGAGACTACAATGAGCAGTTCTTC.

Only a few counts were recorded for this clone. The CDR3 region has the DNA TGCGCCAGCAGCTTGGCCGAGCTAGCGTACCGCCCGGATACGCAGTATTTT. Its protein is CASSLAELAYRPDTQYF. The rearrangement joins TRBV5-1 to TRBJ2-3, with D maybe TRBD2 (6 bases). Germline-derived CDR1 and CDR2 are SGHRS and YFSETQ. CDR3 length: 17 amino acids. V gave up 0 bases and J gave up 6 bases, with 20 bases separating them.

The chain carries TRBV30 and TRBJ1-6; no reliable D call. Germline V CDR1 and CDR2: GTSNPN, SVGIG (reference sequence). Trimming took off 1 base at V and 6 bases at J, with 4 bases between the two ends. CDR3 length equals 12 residues. CDR3 coding DNA: TGTGCCTGGAGTGCGGGTAATTCACCCCTCCACTTT. This encodes CAWSAGNSPLHF. The full variable domain, with the rest looked up from reference TRBV30 and TRBJ1-6, is SQTIHQWPATLVQPVGSPLSLECTVEGTSNPNLYWYRQAAGRGLQLLFYSVGIGQISSEVPQNLSASRPQDRQFILSSKKLLLSDSGFYLCAWSAGNSPLHFGNGTRLTVT.

The V call is TRBV6-5, the J call TRBJ2-1; TRBD2 matches 11 bases. The germline V gene has CDR1 MNHEY and CDR2 SVGAGI. V gave up 8 bases and J gave up 3 bases; unmatched junction bases: 3. CDR3 length: 14 residues. This CDR3 is CASGGLAVYNEQFF. The CDR3 nucleotides are TGTGCCAGCGGGGGACTAGCGGTCTACAATGAGCAGTTCTTC.

V gene TRBV24-1 combines with J gene TRBJ2-1; no clear D. The CDR3 extends over 12 amino acids. Trimming cost V 0 bases and J 9 bases, with 5 bases left between them. Germline CDR1 is KGHDR and CDR2 is SFDVKD. CDR3 region: CATSDLSVEQFF. The CDR3 DNA reads TGTGCCACCAGTGATTTGTCGGTTGAGCAGTTCTTC.

The chain recombines TRBV5-1 with TRBJ2-5; TRBD2 might be the D (5 bases). Germline assignment: CDR1 SGHRS and CDR2 YFSETQ. Trimming removed 7 bases at V and 5 bases at J, with 15 bases between. The CDR3 length is 13 residues. CDR3 sequence: CASRHVTGETQYF. The CDR3 region has the DNA TGCGCCAGCCGCCATGTTACGGGGGAGACCCAGTACTTC.

This chain links TRBV19 with TRBJ2-7, with 12 bases aligning to TRBD2. Germline values: CDR1 LNHDA, CDR2 SQIVND (reference sequence). CDR3 length: 18 amino acids. V lost 5 bases, J lost 2 bases, and 13 bases stayed unmatched. The CDR3 DNA is TGTGCCAGTAGTCCTCATCTTGGGACTAGCGGGCCGGCCTACGAGCAGTACTTC. Protein: CASSPHLGTSGPAYEQYF.

J is TRBJ2-1 and V is TRBV5-6; D might be TRBD2 (6 bases). The CDR3 length is 13 residues. The V gene's germline CDR1 is SGHDT and CDR2 YYEEEE. V lost 4 bases and J lost 8, with 13 bases in between. CDR3: CASSTYGSDEQFF. The CDR3 nucleotides read TGTGCCAGCAGCACCTACGGGAGTGATGAGCAGTTCTTC.

This chain joins TRBV5-1 and TRBJ1-4; D is perhaps TRBD1 (6 bases). Trimming took 1 base from V and 8 from J, leaving 9 bases between them. The germline V gene has CDR1 SGHRS and CDR2 YFSETQ. The CDR3 has 13 amino acids. CDR3 nucleotides: TGCGCCAGCAGCTTGAGGGGGGGAGAAAAACTGTTTTTT. Translated: CASSLRGGEKLFF.

The chain has TRBV3-1 (or the pseudogene TRBV3-2) and TRBJ2-7; 8 nucleotides agree with TRBD2. The CDR3 extends over 16 amino acids. In germline, CDR1 is LGHDT, CDR2 YNNKEL (reference sequence). V gave up 0 bases and J gave up 0 bases; unmatched junction bases: 4. CDR3 sequence (DNA): TGTGCCAGCAGCCAAGAGTTTAGCGGGGACTCCTACGAGCAGTACTTC. It encodes CASSQEFSGDSYEQYF.

A single count supports this clone. The CDR3 region has the DNA TGTGCCATCAGAGGACTGGACTACGAGCAGTACTTC. Encoded protein: CAIRGLDYEQYF. This chain connects TRBV10-3 to TRBJ2-7; the D gene is possibly TRBD2 (5 bases). V gave up 6 bases and J gave up 3 bases, with 9 bases separating them. The CDR3 runs 12 residues. Germline V gene lookup returns CDR1 ENHRY and CDR2 SYGVKD.

V is TRBV23-1 and J is TRBJ1-6; D remains unclear. TRBV23-1 is marked as an open reading frame, function uncertain. V dropped 7 bases and J dropped 8 bases, with 18 bases sitting between them. This CDR3 is built from 15 residues. The DNA for the CDR3 is TGCGCCAGCACCTCAAGGGAGGGTCGGGATTCACCCCTCCACTTT. Translating it yields CASTSREGRDSPLHF.

This sequence joins TRBV7-4 and TRBJ1-2; tentatively, D is TRBD1 (6 bases). Trimming took 5 bases from V and 4 from J, leaving 23 bases between them. The CDR3 has 17 residues. The germline gives CDR1 SGHVT, CDR2 SQSDAQ. This CDR3 is CASSHGPQGLNLYGYTF. The CDR3 DNA is TGTGCCAGCAGCCATGGACCCCAGGGGCTGAATCTCTATGGCTACACCTTC.

The chain employs TRBV10-3 and TRBJ2-1; 8 bases map to TRBD1. Per germline, CDR1 ENHRY and CDR2 SYGVKD. With V trimmed by 8 bases and J by 5 bases, 11 bases remained unmatched. This CDR3 contains 15 residues. CDR3 sequence (DNA): TGTGCCATCCAGAGACAGGGGACCGACCACAATGAGCAGTTCTTC. Translating gives CAIQRQGTDHNEQFF.

This rearrangement joins TRBV14 to TRBJ1-4; 8 bases fit TRBD1. The CDR3 length is 18 residues. Losses at the gene ends were 4 bases for V and 2 bases for J; bases not matched to a gene: 12. Germline CDR1 is SGHDN and CDR2 is FVKESK. DNA of the CDR3: TGTGCCAGCAGCCCAGCGGGGCAGGGGGCTTTCACTAATGAAAAACTGTTTTTT. Translation: CASSPAGQGAFTNEKLFF.

The rearrangement uses TRBV9 and TRBJ2-7, with 8 bases that match TRBD1. This CDR3 comprises 16 residues. CDR1 and CDR2 from the germline V gene are SGDLS and YYNGEE. Unmatched junction bases numbered 8, after V lost 2 bases and J lost 1 base. The CDR3: CASSVTGTGLSYEQYF. The CDR3 DNA sequence: TGTGCCAGCAGCGTCACCGGGACAGGTCTTTCCTACGAGCAGTACTTC.

V gene TRBV28 combines with J gene TRBJ1-2; D is possibly TRBD1 (6 bases). Trimming took 4 bases from V and 0 from J, leaving 12 bases between them. Germline assignment: CDR1 MDHEN and CDR2 SYDVKM. The CDR3 contains 15 residues. The CDR3 protein is CASSSPRGANYGYTF. The CDR3 DNA reads as TGTGCCAGCAGTTCCCCCAGGGGTGCTAACTATGGCTACACCTTC.

V usage is TRBV9 and J usage is TRBJ1-3; 7 bases are shared with TRBD1. CDR3 length: 17 residues. The ends lost 4 bases at V and 0 bases at J; junction bases unmatched: 10. CDR1 and CDR2 (germline): SGDLS, YYNGEE. The CDR3 region is CASSPGGQLLSGNTIYF. The CDR3 coding sequence is TGTGCCAGCAGCCCAGGGGGGCAGCTCCTCTCTGGAAACACCATATATTTT.

The rearrangement joins TRBV12-3 or TRBV12-4 to TRBJ2-2, with D possibly being TRBD2 (5 bases). This CDR3 has 12 residues. V was shortened by 4 bases and J by 6 bases, with 6 bases between the two germline ends. This CDR3 reads CASSWGAGELFF. The CDR3 DNA reads TGTGCCAGCAGTTGGGGAGCCGGGGAGCTGTTTTTT.

This sequence joins TRBV5-5 and TRBJ2-6, with D uncertain. Trimming shortened V by 4 bases and J by 4 bases, and 12 bases separated the two germline ends. In germline, CDR1 is SGHKS, CDR2 YYEKEE (reference sequence). CDR3 size: 15 residues. CDR3 nucleotide sequence: TGTGCCAGCAGCCCTGTAGCCTTGGGGGCCAACGTCCTGACTTTC. The encoded protein is CASSPVALGANVLTF.

The V gene is TRBV14, the J gene TRBJ2-5; D is unclear. Trimming stripped 1 base from V and 3 bases from J, with 9 bases between. CDR3 length equals 14 residues. Germline CDR1 reads SGHDN; CDR2 reads FVKESK. As DNA, the CDR3 is TGTGCCAGCAGCCAAGTTTTCCCGGAAGAGACCCAGTACTTC. Protein: CASSQVFPEETQYF.

The V call is TRBV6-5, the J call TRBJ2-7; possibly TRBD2 for D (6 bases). Trimming left V 0 bases short and J 3 bases short, with 15 bases between. The V gene's germline CDR1 is MNHEY and CDR2 SVGAGI. The length of the CDR3 is 16 residues. The CDR3 is CASSYSSVGGSYEQYF. CDR3 DNA: TGTGCCAGCAGTTACTCGTCTGTCGGGGGTAGCTACGAGCAGTACTTC.

The chain employs TRBV9 and TRBJ2-7, with D perhaps matching TRBD2 (6 bases). The CDR3 is made up of 15 amino acids. V was shortened by 2 bases and J by 6 bases, with 18 bases between the two germline ends. Germline assignment: CDR1 SGDLS and CDR2 YYNGEE. CDR3: CASSVSEGTQSEQYF. In nucleotides, the CDR3 is TGTGCCAGCAGCGTCTCGGAGGGGACCCAAAGCGAGCAGTACTTC.